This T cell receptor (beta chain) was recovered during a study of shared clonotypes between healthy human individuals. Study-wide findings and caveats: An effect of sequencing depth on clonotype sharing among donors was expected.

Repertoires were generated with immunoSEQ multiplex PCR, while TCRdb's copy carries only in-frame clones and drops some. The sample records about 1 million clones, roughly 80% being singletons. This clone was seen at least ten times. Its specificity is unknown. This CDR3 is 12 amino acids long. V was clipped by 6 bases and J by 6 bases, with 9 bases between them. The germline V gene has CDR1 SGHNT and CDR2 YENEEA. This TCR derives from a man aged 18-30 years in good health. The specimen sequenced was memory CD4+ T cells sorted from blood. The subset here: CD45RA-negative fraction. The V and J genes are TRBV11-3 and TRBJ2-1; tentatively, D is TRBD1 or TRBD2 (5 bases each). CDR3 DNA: TGTGCCAGCAGTCAGGGACGCAATGAGCAGTTCTTC. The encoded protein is CASSQGRNEQFF.